This TCR beta chain was retrieved from a study of shared clonotypes between healthy human individuals. Study background: For every donor, three CD4 naive, three CD4 memory, two CD8 naive and one CD8 memory plates were used. Study outcomes and limitations: In contrast to clonotypes shared by all four donors, non-shared clonotypes had lower generation probabilities.

Germline V gene lookup returns CDR1 SGHNT and CDR2 YYREEE (reference sequence). This CDR3 is built from 15 residues. V was clipped by 4 bases and J by 7 bases; unmatched bases: 10. A note on this clone: Its target is unknown.

Clones were sequenced by immunoSEQ multiplex PCR, and TCRdb holds only the in-frame ones, with some missing. The sample shows a few million clones, around nine tenths of them seen only once. CD4+ cells underwent separation, giving CD45RA+ naive and CD45RA-negative memory subsets. The material sequenced was naive CD4+ T cells sorted from blood. Subset defined: CD45RA+ positively selected. The receptor was isolated from a man between 18 and 29 years old in good health. This sequence joins TRBV5-4 and TRBJ2-1; 8 bases match TRBD2. The chain's CDR3 is CASSTAGGLGNEQFF. CDR3 coding DNA: TGTGCCAGCAGCACGGCGGGGGGTTTGGGAAATGAGCAGTTCTTC.